The source of this T cell receptor (beta chain) is a study of breast tumors, draining lymph nodes, adjacent tissues. Study outcomes and limitations: Findings are consistent with lymph node origin and intratumoral expansion of most tumor T cells. Tumor TCR diversity was below lymph nodes but above nontumor tissue. Luminal-like breast cancer showed significantly higher tumor–nontumor repertoire similarity than basal-like. That most tumor T cells come from lymph nodes remained unproven.

This clonotype was counted once. Its target is unknown. The CDR3 spans 16 residues. The V gene lost 5 bases and the J gene lost 0 bases, with 18 bases spanning the gap. Looked up from germline, CDR1 is SQVTM and CDR2 is ANQGSEA. One entry per CDR3 protein results from TCRdb running MiXCR on the multiplex PCR reads. This repertoire shows about 21,000 distinct CDR3 sequences, 50% found once; its top ten account for 7.8%. The rearrangement joins TRBV29-1 to TRBJ2-3; maybe TRBD2 (8 bases). The receptor comes from a female donor with breast cancer. Some clones in this sample may be carry-over from other donors' samples. Sequenced sample: breast tumor tissue. The DNA for the CDR3 is TGCAGCGTTCAGAAGGGGGCTAGCGGGAGCACAGATACGCAGTATTTT. Protein sequence: CSVQKGASGSTDTQYF.